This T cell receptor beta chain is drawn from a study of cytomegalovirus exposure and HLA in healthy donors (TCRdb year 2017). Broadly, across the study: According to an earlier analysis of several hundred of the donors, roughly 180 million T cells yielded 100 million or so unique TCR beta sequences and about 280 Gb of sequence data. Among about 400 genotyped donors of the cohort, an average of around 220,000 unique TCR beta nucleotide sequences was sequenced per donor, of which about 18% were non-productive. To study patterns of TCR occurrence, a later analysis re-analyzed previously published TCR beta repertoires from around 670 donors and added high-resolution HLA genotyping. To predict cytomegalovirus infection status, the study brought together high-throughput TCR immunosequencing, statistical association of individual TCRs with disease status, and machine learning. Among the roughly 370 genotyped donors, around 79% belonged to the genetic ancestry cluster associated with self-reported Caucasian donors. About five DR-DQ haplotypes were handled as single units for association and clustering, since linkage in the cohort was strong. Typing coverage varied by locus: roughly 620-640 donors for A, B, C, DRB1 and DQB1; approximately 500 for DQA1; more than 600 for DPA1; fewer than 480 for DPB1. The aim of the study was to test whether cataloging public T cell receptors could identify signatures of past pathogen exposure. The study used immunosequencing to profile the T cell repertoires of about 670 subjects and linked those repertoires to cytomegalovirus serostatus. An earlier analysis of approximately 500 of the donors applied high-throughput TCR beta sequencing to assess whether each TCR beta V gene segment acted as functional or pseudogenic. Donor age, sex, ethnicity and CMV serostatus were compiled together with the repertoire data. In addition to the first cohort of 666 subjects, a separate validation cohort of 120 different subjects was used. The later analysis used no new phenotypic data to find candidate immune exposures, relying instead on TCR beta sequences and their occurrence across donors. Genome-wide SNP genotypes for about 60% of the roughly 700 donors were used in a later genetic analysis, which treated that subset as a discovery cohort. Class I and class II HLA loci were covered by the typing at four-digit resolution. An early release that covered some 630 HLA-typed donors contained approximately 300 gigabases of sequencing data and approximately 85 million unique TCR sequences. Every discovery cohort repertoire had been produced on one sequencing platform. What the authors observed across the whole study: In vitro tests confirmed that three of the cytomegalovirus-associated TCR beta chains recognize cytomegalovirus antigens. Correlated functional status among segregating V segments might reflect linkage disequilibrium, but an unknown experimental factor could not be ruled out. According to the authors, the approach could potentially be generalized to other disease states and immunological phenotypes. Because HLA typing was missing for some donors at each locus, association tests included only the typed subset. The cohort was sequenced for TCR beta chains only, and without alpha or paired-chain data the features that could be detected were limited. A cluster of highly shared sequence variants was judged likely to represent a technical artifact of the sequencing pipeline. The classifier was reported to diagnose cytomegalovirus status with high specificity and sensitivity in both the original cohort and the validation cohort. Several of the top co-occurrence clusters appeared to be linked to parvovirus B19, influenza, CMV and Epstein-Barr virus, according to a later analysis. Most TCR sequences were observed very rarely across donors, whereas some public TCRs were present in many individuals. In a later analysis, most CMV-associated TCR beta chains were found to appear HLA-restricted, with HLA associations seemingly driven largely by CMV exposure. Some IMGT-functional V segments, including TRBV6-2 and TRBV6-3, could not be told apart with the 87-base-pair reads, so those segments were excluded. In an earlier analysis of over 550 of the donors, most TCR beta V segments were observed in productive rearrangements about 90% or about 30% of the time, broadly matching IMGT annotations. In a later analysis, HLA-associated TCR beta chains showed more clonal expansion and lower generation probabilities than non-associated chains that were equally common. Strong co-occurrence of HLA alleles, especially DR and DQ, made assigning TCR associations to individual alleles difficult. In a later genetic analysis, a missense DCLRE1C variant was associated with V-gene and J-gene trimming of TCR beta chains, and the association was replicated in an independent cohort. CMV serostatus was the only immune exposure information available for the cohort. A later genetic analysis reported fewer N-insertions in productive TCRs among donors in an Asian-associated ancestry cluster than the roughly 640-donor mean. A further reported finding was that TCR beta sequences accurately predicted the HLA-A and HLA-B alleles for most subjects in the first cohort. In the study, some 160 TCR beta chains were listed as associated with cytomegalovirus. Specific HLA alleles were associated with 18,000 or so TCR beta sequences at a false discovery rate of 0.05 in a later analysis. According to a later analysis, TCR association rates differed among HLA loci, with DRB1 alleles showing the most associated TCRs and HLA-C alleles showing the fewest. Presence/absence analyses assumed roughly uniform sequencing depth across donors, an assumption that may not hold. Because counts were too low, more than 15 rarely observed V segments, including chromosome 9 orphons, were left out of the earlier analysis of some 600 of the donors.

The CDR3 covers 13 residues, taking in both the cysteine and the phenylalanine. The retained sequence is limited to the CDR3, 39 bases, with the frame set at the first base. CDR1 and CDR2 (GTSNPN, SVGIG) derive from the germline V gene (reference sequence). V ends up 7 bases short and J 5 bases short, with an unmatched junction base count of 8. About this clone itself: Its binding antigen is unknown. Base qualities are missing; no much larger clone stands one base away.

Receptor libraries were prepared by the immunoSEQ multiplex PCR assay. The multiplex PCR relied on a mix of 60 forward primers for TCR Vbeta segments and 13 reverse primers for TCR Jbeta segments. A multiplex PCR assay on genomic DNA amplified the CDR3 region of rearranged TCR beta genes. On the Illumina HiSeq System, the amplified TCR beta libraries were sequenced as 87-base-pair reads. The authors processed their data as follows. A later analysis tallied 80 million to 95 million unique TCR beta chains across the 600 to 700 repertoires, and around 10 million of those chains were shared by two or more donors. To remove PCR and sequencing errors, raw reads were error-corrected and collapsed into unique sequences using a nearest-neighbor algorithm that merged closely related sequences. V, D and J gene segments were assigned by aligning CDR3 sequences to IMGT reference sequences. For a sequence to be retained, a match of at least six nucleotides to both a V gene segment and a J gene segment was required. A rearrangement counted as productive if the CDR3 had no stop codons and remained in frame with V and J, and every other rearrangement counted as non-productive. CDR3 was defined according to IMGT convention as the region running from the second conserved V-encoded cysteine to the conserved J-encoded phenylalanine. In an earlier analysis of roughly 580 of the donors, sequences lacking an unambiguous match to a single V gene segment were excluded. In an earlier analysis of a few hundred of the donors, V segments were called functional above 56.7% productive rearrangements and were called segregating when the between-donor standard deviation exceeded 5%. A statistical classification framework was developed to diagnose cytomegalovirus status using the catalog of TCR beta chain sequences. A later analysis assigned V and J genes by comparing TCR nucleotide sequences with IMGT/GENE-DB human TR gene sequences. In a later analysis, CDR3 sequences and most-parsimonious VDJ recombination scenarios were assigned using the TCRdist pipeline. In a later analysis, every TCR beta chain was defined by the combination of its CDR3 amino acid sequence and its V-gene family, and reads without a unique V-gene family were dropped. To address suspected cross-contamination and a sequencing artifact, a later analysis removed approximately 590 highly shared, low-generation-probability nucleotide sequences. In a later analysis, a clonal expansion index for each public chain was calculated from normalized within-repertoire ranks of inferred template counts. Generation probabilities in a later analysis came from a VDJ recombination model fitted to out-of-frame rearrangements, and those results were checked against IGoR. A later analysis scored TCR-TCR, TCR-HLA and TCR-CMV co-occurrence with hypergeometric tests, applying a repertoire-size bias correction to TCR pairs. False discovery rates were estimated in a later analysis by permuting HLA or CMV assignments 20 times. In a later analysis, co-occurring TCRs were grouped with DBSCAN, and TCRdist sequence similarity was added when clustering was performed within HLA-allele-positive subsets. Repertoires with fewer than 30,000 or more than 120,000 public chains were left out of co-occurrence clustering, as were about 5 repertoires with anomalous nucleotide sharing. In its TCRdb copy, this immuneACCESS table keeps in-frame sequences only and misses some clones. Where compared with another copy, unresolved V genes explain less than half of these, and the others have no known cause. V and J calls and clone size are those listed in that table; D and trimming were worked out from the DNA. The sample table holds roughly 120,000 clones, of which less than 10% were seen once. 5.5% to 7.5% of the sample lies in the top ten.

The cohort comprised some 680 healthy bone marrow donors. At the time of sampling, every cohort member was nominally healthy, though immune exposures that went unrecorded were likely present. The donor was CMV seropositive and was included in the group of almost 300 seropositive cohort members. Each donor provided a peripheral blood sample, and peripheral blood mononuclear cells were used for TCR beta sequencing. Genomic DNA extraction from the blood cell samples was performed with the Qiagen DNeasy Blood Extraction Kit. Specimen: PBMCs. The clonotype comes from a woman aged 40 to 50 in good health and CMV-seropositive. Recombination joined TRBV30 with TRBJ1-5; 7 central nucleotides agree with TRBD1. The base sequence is TGTGCCTCCACACAGGGGTCCCATCAGCCCCAGCATTTT. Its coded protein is CASTQGSHQPQHF.